These 12 T cell receptor beta chains came from one sample sequenced in a study of primary melanoma T cells and metastatic recurrence. Sequencing was performed with immunoSEQ multiplex PCR; in TCRdb, only in-frame clones are kept and a portion is missing. Here the sample table reports 82 clones. The sequencing sample was made of melanoma tumor tissue. These receptors all come from a human donor with melanoma.

V and J are TRBV6-8 and TRBJ2-1, with D tentatively TRBD2 (6 bases). V was cut by 2 bases and J by 10 bases, with 9 bases left in between. This CDR3 spans 12 amino acids. Germline V gene lookup returns CDR1 MNHGY and CDR2 SAAAGT. CDR3 protein: CASSYVAGEQFF. CDR3 DNA sequence: TGTGCCAGCAGTTACGTGGCGGGAGAGCAGTTCTTC.

V usage is TRBV6-7 and J usage is TRBJ1-5; the match to TRBD1 covers 7 bases. TRBV6-7 is an ORF, and what it does is uncertain. Unmatched junction bases numbered 4, after V lost 5 bases and J lost 0 bases. The CDR3 is made up of 15 amino acids. The CDR3: CASSRTGVSNQPQHF. In nucleotides, the CDR3 is TGTGCCAGCAGTCGGACAGGAGTTAGCAATCAGCCCCAGCATTTT.

V is TRBV11-3 and J is TRBJ1-1; D unclear. V shed 0 bases and J shed 2 bases, with 10 bases lying between them. The CDR3 is 15 amino acids. Per germline, CDR1 SGHNT and CDR2 YENEEA. The CDR3 region is CASSLDGRGNTEAFF. CDR3 bases: TGTGCCAGCAGCTTAGATGGACGCGGTAACACTGAAGCTTTCTTT.

The V gene is TRBV28, the J gene TRBJ2-7; tentative D call: TRBD1 (5 bases). The V and J ends lost 6 bases and 2 bases respectively, with 23 bases between them. In germline, CDR1 is MDHEN, CDR2 SYDVKM. CDR3 length: 17 amino acids. CDR3 loop: CASSPGRWTILTYEQYF. CDR3 sequence (DNA): TGTGCCAGCAGCCCGGGCCGTTGGACAATCCTTACCTACGAGCAGTACTTC.

CDR3 region: CASSGGRGTDTQYF. In DNA, the CDR3 is TGTGCCAGTAGTGGCGGGAGGGGCACAGATACGCAGTATTTT. This chain uses TRBV19 with TRBJ2-3; 9 nucleotides line up with TRBD2. This CDR3 region has 14 residues. From germline, CDR1 is LNHDA and CDR2 SQIVND (reference sequence). With 5 bases clipped from V and 1 base from J, the junction kept 1 base outside the gene matches.

This clone was detected only a few times. The chain has TRBV30 and TRBJ2-1, with TRBD2 identical over 8 bases. J lost 13 bases, V lost 0 bases, and 8 bases had no gene match. Looked up from germline, CDR1 is GTSNPN and CDR2 is SVGIG (reference sequence). This CDR3 has 13 amino acids. The CDR3 loop reads CAWSVRGRLAQFF. The CDR3 region has the DNA TGTGCCTGGAGTGTGCGCGGGAGGCTCGCACAGTTCTTC.

The CDR3 DNA reads as TGTGCCATCAGTGAGGCAGGGAGCCCCACCTACGAGCAGTACTTC. It is translated as CAISEAGSPTYEQYF. This rearrangement joins TRBV10-3 to TRBJ2-7; D is tentatively TRBD1 or TRBD2 (5 bases each). Germline lookup yields CDR1 ENHRY and CDR2 SYGVKD. V was trimmed by 2 bases and J by 2 bases, leaving 13 bases between them. The CDR3 sequence is 15 residues long.

This chain joins TRBV12-5 and TRBJ2-1, with TRBD2 as a possible D gene (6 bases). CDR3 length equals 14 residues. The V gene's germline CDR1 is LGHNT and CDR2 FRNRAP. In DNA form, the CDR3 reads TGTGCCAGCACTCGAGGGACTTCCGCCAATGAGCAGTTCTTC. Translated: CASTRGTSANEQFF.

The rearrangement links TRBV11-3 to TRBJ1-4; perhaps TRBD1 as D (5 bases). The CDR3 is 14 residues long. Germline values: CDR1 SGHNT, CDR2 YENEEA. Trimming cost V 1 base and J 4 bases, with 7 bases left between them. For the CDR3, the DNA is TGTGCCAGCAGCTTAGGGGGGAATAATGAAAAACTGTTTTTT. Translating it yields CASSLGGNNEKLFF.

This clone was detected a few times. J is TRBJ1-1 and V is TRBV19, with no clear D. The germline gives CDR1 LNHDA, CDR2 SQIVND (reference sequence). Trimming pared 2 bases from V and 1 base from J, leaving 8 bases between. CDR3 length: 14 amino acids. Here the CDR3 reads CASSIRAGNTEAFF. The DNA of the CDR3 is TGTGCCAGTAGTATAAGGGCGGGGAACACTGAAGCTTTCTTT.

V is TRBV19 and J is TRBJ2-7, with no clear D. This CDR3 is built from 13 residues. Germline V gene sequence: CDR1 LNHDA, CDR2 SQIVND (reference sequence). Deletions cut 3 bases from V and 3 bases from J, with 9 bases between. DNA for the CDR3: TGTGCCAGTAGTATGATGATGGACTACGAGCAGTACTTC. Translated: CASSMMMDYEQYF.

The CDR3 spells CASSTGLAGVVDTQYF. The DNA of the CDR3 is TGTGCCAGTAGTACGGGACTAGCGGGAGTGGTAGATACGCAGTATTTT. The chain employs TRBV19 and TRBJ2-3; TRBD2 agrees at 14 bases. The CDR3 spans 16 residues. Unmatched junction bases numbered 5, after V lost 4 bases and J lost 5 bases. CDR1 is LNHDA, CDR2 SQIVND, per germline (reference sequence).